Detailed here is one TCR beta chain. The V and J ends lost 5 bases and 6 bases respectively, with 16 bases between them. This CDR3 has 14 amino acids. Germline CDR1 is LNHDA and CDR2 is SQIVND (reference sequence). This specimen comes from a study of shared T cell receptors in the human thymus. This table comes from immunoSEQ multiplex PCR, and its TCRdb copy is limited to in-frame clones, with some not included. The data contain roughly 700,000 clones, roughly 88% of them seen just once; the ten biggest clones take up 0.0085% to 0.012%. This sample was shared with a second study, whose subject was human thymus T cells. This second study notes: Donors consisted of healthy Finnish infants (having corrective surgery for congenital heart defects). The study used thymus tissue resected during corrective heart surgery. The authors found apparently biased V and J gene usage in thymic and blood repertoires. What related research reported was that thymic repertoires overlapped highly among unrelated individuals.

This clonotype was sampled from a boy less than two years old with a congenital heart defect. Material for sequencing was thymocytes. This chain links TRBV19 with TRBJ1-2; D possibly corresponds to TRBD1 (6 bases). CDR3 in amino acids: CASSDWTVNDGYTF. Written as DNA, the CDR3 is TGTGCCAGTAGTGATTGGACAGTCAATGATGGCTACACCTTC.